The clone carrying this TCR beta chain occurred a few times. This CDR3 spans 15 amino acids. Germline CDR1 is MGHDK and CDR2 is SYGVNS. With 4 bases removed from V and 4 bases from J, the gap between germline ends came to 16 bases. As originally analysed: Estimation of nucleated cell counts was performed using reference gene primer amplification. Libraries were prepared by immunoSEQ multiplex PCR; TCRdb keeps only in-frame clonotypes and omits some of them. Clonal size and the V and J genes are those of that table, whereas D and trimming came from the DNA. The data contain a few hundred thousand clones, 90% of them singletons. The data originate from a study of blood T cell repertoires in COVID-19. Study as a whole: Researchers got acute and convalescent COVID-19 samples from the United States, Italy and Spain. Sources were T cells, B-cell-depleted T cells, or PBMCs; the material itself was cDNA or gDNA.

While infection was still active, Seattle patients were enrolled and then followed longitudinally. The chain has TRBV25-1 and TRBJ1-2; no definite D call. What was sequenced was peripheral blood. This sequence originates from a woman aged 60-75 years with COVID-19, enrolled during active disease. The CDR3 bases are TGTGCCAGCAGTGGCCCGTTGAGGGCAACCTATGGCTACACCTTC. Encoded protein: CASSGPLRATYGYTF.